Listed below are T cell receptor beta chains from one sample, sequenced in a study of human T cells and chemical hapten exposure. TCRdb analysed the RACE reads with MiXCR anew, one entry per CDR3 protein. Seen here are about 380,000 distinct CDR3 sequences, nearly 6.5% observed once, and the top ten hold around 6.1%. The sample here was whole blood, taken in connection with sensitization to the hapten diphenylcyclopropenone (DPC). Every receptor here comes from a woman aged 18-29 years with alopecia areata. Some clones in this sample may be carry-over from other donors' samples. Each CDR3 is given with its conserved first and last residue. Each record gives: clone size, J gene, V gene, D gene, CDR3 protein, CDR3 DNA. A D gene is named only where the DNA matches it firmly. Some rows mark clone size as missing; the rest say once, few, many or name a class of expanded clone.

many	TRBJ1-5	TRBV6-5	TRBD1	CASSSQGARQPQHF	TGTGCCAGCAGTTCACAGGGGGCGCGGCAGCCCCAGCATTTT
few	TRBJ2-3	TRBV28	TRBD2	CASSLSPSGVADTQYF	TGTGCCAGCAGTTTATCCCCTAGCGGGGTAGCAGATACGCAGTATTTT
many	TRBJ2-3	TRBV7-3	-	CASSLTGNTDTQYF	TGTGCCAGCAGCTTAACGGGAAACACGGATACGCAGTATTTT
many	TRBJ2-1	TRBV7-2	-	CASSQDGWDEQFF	TGTGCCAGCAGCCAAGATGGTTGGGATGAGCAGTTCTTC
many	TRBJ1-2	TRBV19	-	CASSSRRDTLYGYTF	TGTGCCAGTAGTTCCCGGCGGGACACCTTGTATGGCTACACCTTC
-	TRBJ2-5	TRBV15	-	CATSSSGTDGTQYF	TGTGCCACCAGCAGCTCCGGGACCGACGGGACCCAGTACTTC
many	TRBJ2-1	TRBV5-4	-	CASSLATRINEQFF	TGTGCCAGCAGCTTGGCCACTAGGATAAATGAGCAGTTCTTC
few	TRBJ1-1	TRBV4-1	-	CASSQDQDTEAFF	TGCGCCAGCAGCCAGGACCAGGACACTGAAGCTTTCTTT
many	TRBJ1-1	TRBV5-1	-	CASSWSRQGTNTEAFF	TGCGCCAGCAGTTGGAGTCGGCAGGGCACGAACACTGAAGCTTTCTTT
many	TRBJ2-1	TRBV6-2/TRBV6-3	-	CASSYLLASHNEQFF	TGTGCCAGCAGTTACCTTCTAGCGTCCCACAATGAGCAGTTCTTC
-	TRBJ2-3	TRBV24-1	TRBD2	CATSDLQTSGGEDTQYF	TGTGCCACCAGTGATTTGCAAACTAGCGGGGGAGAGGATACGCAGTATTTT
-	TRBJ2-7	TRBV3-1	TRBD2	CASSRGLAGSSYEQYF	TGTGCCAGCAGCCGTGGACTAGCGGGGAGCTCCTACGAGCAGTACTTC
many	TRBJ1-2	TRBV5-5	-	CASSVGTAIYGYTF	TGTGCCAGCAGCGTGGGGACGGCGATCTATGGCTACACCTTC
few	TRBJ2-3	TRBV7-6	TRBD1	CASSLDGTARTDTQYF	TGTGCCAGCAGCTTAGACGGGACAGCTCGCACAGATACGCAGTATTTT
few	TRBJ2-7	TRBV12-3/TRBV12-4	TRBD1	CASSELGTGDFYEQYF	TGTGCCAGCAGTGAACTGGGGACAGGGGATTTCTACGAGCAGTACTTC
few	TRBJ2-2	TRBV11-3	-	CASSPRDATGELFF	TGTGCCAGCAGCCCCCGGGACGCTACCGGGGAGCTGTTTTTT
-	TRBJ2-7	TRBV14	TRBD2	CASSRGGLDERDFEQYF	TGTGCCAGCAGCAGAGGAGGATTGGATGAGCGGGATTTCGAGCAGTACTTC
-	TRBJ1-1	TRBV29-1	TRBD1	CSGRQGEDTEAFF	TGCAGCGGCAGACAGGGCGAGGACACTGAAGCTTTCTTT
-	TRBJ2-3	TRBV29-1	-	CSVEEDLPDTQYF	TGCAGCGTTGAAGAGGATTTGCCTGATACGCAGTATTTT
-	TRBJ1-1	TRBV7-9	-	CASSLEAGPRAFF	TGTGCCAGCAGCTTAGAGGCTGGCCCTAGGGCTTTCTTT
few	TRBJ1-2	TRBV19	TRBD1	CASRLEGGGDVNYGYTF	TGTGCCAGCAGACTCGAGGGAGGGGGCGATGTTAACTATGGCTACACCTTC
few	TRBJ2-1	TRBV6-2/TRBV6-3	TRBD2	CASRLAGQDEQFF	TGTGCCAGCAGACTAGCGGGTCAGGATGAGCAGTTCTTC
few	TRBJ2-3	TRBV28	TRBD2	CASRTVAGWADTQYF	TGTGCCAGCAGGACTGTAGCGGGGTGGGCGGATACGCAGTATTTT
-	TRBJ1-2	TRBV6-2/TRBV6-3	-	CASRQTTGGYTF	TGTGCCAGCAGGCAAACTACAGGGGGCTACACCTTC
-	TRBJ1-6	TRBV7-9	-	CASSPLGLPNSPLHF	TGTGCCAGCAGCCCCCTAGGGCTCCCGAATTCACCCCTCCACTTT
few	TRBJ2-1	TRBV20-1	TRBD1	CSALTGSYNEQFF	TGCAGTGCCTTGACAGGGTCCTACAATGAGCAGTTCTTC
many	TRBJ1-3	TRBV28	TRBD1	CASSSRGTGRRNTIYF	TGTGCCAGCAGTTCCCGCGGGACAGGGAGGAGAAACACCATATATTTT
-	TRBJ2-2	TRBV7-8	-	CASSLFRPENTGELFF	TGTGCCAGCAGCTTATTCCGCCCCGAGAACACCGGGGAGCTGTTTTTT
-	TRBJ2-2	TRBV2	-	CASREGLFTGELFF	TGTGCCAGCAGGGAGGGACTGTTCACCGGGGAGCTGTTTTTT
many	TRBJ1-4	TRBV6-5	TRBD1	CASSPQGARGNEKLFF	TGTGCCAGCAGTCCACAGGGGGCGCGGGGTAATGAAAAACTGTTTTTT
many	TRBJ2-5	TRBV20-1	TRBD2	CSARDPERGAERTQYF	TGCAGTGCTAGAGATCCCGAGCGGGGGGCCGAACGGACCCAGTACTTC
-	TRBJ2-2	TRBV28	-	CAITQGGLRRTGELFF	TGTGCCATCACTCAAGGGGGTTTAAGGCGCACCGGGGAGCTGTTTTTT
-	TRBJ2-1	TRBV6-5	TRBD2	CASSTREGVVRNEQFF	TGTGCCAGCTCAACCCGGGAGGGCGTCGTGAGGAATGAGCAGTTCTTC
-	TRBJ2-7	TRBV12-3/TRBV12-4	-	CASSLVGHSYEQYF	TGTGCCAGCAGTTTGGTCGGTCACTCCTACGAGCAGTACTTC
-	TRBJ1-5	TRBV16	-	CASSPSAGAQPQHF	TGTGCCAGCAGCCCAAGCGCCGGGGCTCAGCCCCAGCATTTT
many	TRBJ1-4	TRBV10-3	-	CAISGGGLGGEKLFF	TGTGCCATCAGTGGAGGAGGGCTTGGTGGTGAAAAACTGTTTTTT
few	TRBJ2-7	TRBV2	TRBD1	CASRAGTGWEQYF	TGTGCCAGCAGAGCCGGGACAGGGTGGGAGCAGTACTTC